Reported below is one TCR beta chain. In the original analysis: Reference gene primer amplification yielded estimated nucleated cell counts. Assay used: immunoSEQ multiplex PCR; TCRdb lists only in-frame clones, some missing. The D gene and trimming were derived from the DNA, and the V and J assignments and clone size from that table. The table has a few hundred thousand clones, around 82% seen once. This sample was taken from a study of blood T cell repertoires in COVID-19. Overall study: PBMCs, B-cell-depleted T cells, or T cells were the source of the cDNA or gDNA that made up the material.

Germline-derived CDR1 and CDR2 are MNHEY and SVGAGI. V lost 6 bases and J lost 1; bases outside the gene matches: 7. The CDR3 extends over 15 amino acids. The chain joins TRBV6-5 to TRBJ2-3; 7 nucleotides agree with TRBD1. Material for sequencing was peripheral blood. The sequence came from a human donor with COVID-19, enrolled during active disease. The donor label of this sample is uncertain. The CDR3 coding sequence is TGTGCCAGCAGAACCACAGGGGTACGCACAGATACGCAGTATTTT. Its translation: CASRTTGVRTDTQYF.